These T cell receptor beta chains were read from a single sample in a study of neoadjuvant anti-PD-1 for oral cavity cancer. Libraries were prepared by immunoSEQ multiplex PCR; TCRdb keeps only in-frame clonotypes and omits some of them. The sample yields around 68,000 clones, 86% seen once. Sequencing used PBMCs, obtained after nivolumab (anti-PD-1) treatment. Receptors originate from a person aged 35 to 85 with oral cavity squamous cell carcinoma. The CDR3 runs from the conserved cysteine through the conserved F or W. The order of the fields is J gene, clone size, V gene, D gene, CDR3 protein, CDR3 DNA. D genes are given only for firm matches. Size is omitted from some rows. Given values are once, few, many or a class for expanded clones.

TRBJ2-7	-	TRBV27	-	CASSFDLGPYIWAPDYEQYF	TGTGCCAGCAGTTTCGATCTGGGGCCCTATATTTGGGCTCCCGACTACGAGCAGTACTTC
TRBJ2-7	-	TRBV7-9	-	CASSPRGNEQYF	TGTGCCAGCAGCCCCCGGGGGAACGAGCAGTACTTC
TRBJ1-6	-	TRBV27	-	CASSARESSYNSPLHF	TGTGCCAGCAGCGCCCGTGAGAGCTCCTATAATTCACCCCTCCACTTT
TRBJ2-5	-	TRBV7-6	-	CASSFGSKGTQYF	TGTGCCAGCAGCTTTGGCTCGAAGGGGACCCAGTACTTC
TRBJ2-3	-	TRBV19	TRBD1	CASSIDRVGTDTQYF	TGTGCCAGTAGTATTGACAGGGTTGGTACAGATACGCAGTATTTT
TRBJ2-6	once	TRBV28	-	CASRSGSGANVLTF	TGTGCCAGCCGTTCGGGCTCTGGGGCCAACGTCCTGACTTTC
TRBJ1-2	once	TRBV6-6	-	CASSFDSNYGYTF	TGTGCCAGCAGTTTCGACAGCAACTATGGCTACACCTTC
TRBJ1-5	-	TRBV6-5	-	CASRSTGLSNQPQHF	TGTGCCAGCAGAAGTACGGGTCTTAGCAATCAGCCCCAGCATTTT
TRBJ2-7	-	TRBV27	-	CASSLMVGAHEQYF	TGTGCCAGCAGTTTAATGGTGGGGGCCCACGAGCAGTACTTC
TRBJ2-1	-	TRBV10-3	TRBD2	CAIMNGREGGEQFF	TGTGCCATCATGAATGGGCGGGAGGGGGGTGAGCAGTTCTTC
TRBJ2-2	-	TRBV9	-	CASSAGTGELFF	TGTGCCAGCAGCGCTGGAACCGGGGAGCTGTTTTTT
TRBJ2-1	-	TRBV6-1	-	CASSDGPAQFF	TGTGCCAGCAGTGATGGACCTGCGCAGTTCTTC
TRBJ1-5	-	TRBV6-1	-	CASSQSGQSNQPQHF	TGTGCCAGCAGTCAATCTGGACAGTCCAATCAGCCCCAGCATTTT
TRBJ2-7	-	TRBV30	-	CAWSVSYEQYF	TGTGCCTGGAGTGTATCGTACGAGCAGTACTTC
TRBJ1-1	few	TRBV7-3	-	CASSTWVGNTEAFF	TGTGCCAGCAGCACGTGGGTCGGCAACACTGAAGCTTTCTTT
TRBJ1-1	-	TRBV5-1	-	CASSSQSLGSEAFF	TGCGCCAGCAGCAGCCAGTCCCTGGGGTCGGAAGCTTTCTTT
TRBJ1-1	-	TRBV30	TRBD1	CAWSRHKGAGTEAFF	TGTGCCTGGAGTAGGCATAAGGGGGCAGGCACTGAAGCTTTCTTT
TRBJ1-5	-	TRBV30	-	CAWGGPWDQPQHF	TGTGCCTGGGGGGGCCCTTGGGATCAGCCCCAGCATTTT
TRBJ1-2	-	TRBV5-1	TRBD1	CASRRTGGFGYGYTF	TGCGCCAGCAGGCGGACAGGGGGCTTTGGATATGGCTACACCTTC
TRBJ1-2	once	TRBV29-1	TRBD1	CSVTGGAGLSYGYTF	TGCAGCGTGACAGGGGGCGCCGGTTTATCCTATGGCTACACCTTC
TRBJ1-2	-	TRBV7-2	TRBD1	CASSLGQGRGYTF	TGTGCCAGCAGCCTTGGACAGGGGAGGGGCTACACCTTC
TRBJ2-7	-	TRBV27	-	CASSPGQGRKGSYEQYF	TGTGCCAGCAGCCCCGGTCAGGGAAGAAAGGGGAGCTACGAGCAGTACTTC
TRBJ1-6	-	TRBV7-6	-	CASSLGNGLLGDSPLHF	TGTGCCAGCAGCCTCGGGAACGGCCTCCTCGGTGATTCACCCCTCCACTTT
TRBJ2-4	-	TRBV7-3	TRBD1	CASSPQQGNIQYF	TGTGCCAGCAGCCCCCAACAGGGGAACATTCAGTACTTC
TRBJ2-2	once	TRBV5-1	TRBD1	CASSSGQGFTGELFF	TGCGCCAGCAGCTCGGGACAGGGATTTACCGGGGAGCTGTTTTTT
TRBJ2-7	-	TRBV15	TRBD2	CATSRSGLADKSYEQYF	TGTGCCACCAGCAGATCGGGACTAGCGGATAAATCCTACGAGCAGTACTTC
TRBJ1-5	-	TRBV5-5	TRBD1	CASSLKTGTGSQPQHF	TGTGCCAGCAGCTTAAAAACCGGGACAGGGTCTCAGCCCCAGCATTTT
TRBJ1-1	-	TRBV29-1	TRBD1	CSVETGQGVGEAFF	TGCAGCGTTGAAACCGGCCAGGGGGTAGGTGAAGCTTTCTTT
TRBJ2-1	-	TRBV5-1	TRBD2	CASSWKIRPSGRAYNEQFF	TGCGCCAGCAGCTGGAAAATACGGCCGAGCGGGAGGGCCTATAATGAGCAGTTCTTC
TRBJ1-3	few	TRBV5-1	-	CASSPLPLSSGNTIYF	TGCGCCAGCAGCCCGCTCCCGTTGAGCTCTGGAAACACCATATATTTT
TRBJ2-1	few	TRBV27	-	CASSPTRQDSKFF	TGTGCCAGCAGTCCGACCCGACAGGATAGTAAGTTCTTC
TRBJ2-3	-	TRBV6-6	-	CASSERTTQYF	TGTGCCAGCAGTGAACGGACAACGCAGTATTTT
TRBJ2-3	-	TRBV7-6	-	CASSFDPPDTQYF	TGTGCCAGCAGCTTTGACCCCCCAGATACGCAGTATTTT
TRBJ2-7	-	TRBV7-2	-	CASSLVWSQSYEQYF	TGTGCCAGCAGCTTAGTCTGGTCCCAATCCTACGAGCAGTACTTC
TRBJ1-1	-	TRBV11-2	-	CASSLARGMNTEAFF	TGTGCCAGCAGCTTGGCCCGAGGGATGAACACTGAAGCTTTCTTT
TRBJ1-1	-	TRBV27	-	CASRGLWLGTEAFF	TGTGCCAGCAGGGGACTGTGGCTTGGCACTGAAGCTTTCTTT
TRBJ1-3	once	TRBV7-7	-	CASSFGTDSGNTIYF	TGTGCTAGCAGCTTCGGCACCGACTCTGGAAACACCATATATTTT
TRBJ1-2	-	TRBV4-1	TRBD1	CASSLGDRGDYGYTF	TGCGCCAGCAGCCTTGGGGACAGGGGGGACTATGGCTACACCTTC
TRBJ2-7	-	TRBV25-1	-	CASRDGYEQYF	TGTGCCAGTCGAGATGGTTACGAGCAGTACTTC
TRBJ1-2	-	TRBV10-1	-	CATSGQTNYGYTF	TGCGCCACCTCCGGGCAGACTAACTATGGCTACACCTTC
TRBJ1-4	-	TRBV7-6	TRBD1	CASSLPGTGHEKLFF	TGTGCCAGCAGCTTACCTGGGACAGGCCATGAAAAACTGTTTTTT
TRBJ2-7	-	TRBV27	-	CASSSLGVLYEQYF	TGTGCCAGCAGTAGTTTGGGGGTCCTCTACGAGCAGTACTTC
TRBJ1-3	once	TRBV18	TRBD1	CASSPDRTLKNTIYF	TGTGCCAGCTCACCGGACAGGACGCTTAAAAACACCATATATTTT